This TCR beta chain was recorded in a study of blood T cell repertoires in COVID-19. Study details: Whether acute or convalescent, the COVID-19 samples came from the United States, Italy and Spain. The cDNA or gDNA used as material had been derived from T cells, B-cell-depleted T cells, or PBMCs.

Germline lookup yields CDR1 SGHRS and CDR2 YFSETQ. The CDR3 sequence is 17 residues long. Losses at the gene ends were 0 bases for V and 4 bases for J; bases not matched to a gene: 8. Clinical history as reported by participants underpinned cohort assignment. TCRdb's copy holds only in-frame clones and misses some; the assay was immunoSEQ multiplex PCR. The data contain roughly 360,000 clones, roughly 90% of them seen just once; the ten biggest clones take up roughly 0.97%. The sequencing sample was made of PBMCs or T cells enriched from blood (not recorded which). The clonotype was recovered from a woman aged 25-40 years with acute COVID-19. This chain links TRBV5-1 with TRBJ2-3, with 10 nucleotides matching TRBD1. The CDR3 protein is CASSLDRRTGGADTQYF. Written as DNA, the CDR3 is TGCGCCAGCAGCTTGGACAGGAGGACAGGGGGAGCAGATACGCAGTATTTT.